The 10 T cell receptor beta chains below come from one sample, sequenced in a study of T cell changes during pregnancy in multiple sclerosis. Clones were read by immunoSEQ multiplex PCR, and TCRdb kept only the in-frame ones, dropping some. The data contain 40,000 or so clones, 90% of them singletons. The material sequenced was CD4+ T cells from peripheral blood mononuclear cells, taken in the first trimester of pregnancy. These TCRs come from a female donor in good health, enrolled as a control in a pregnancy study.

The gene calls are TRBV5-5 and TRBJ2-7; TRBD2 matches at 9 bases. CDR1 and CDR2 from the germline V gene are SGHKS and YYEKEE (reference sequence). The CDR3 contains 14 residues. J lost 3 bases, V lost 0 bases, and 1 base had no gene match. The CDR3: CASSLGAGGYEQYF. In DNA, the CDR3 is TGTGCCAGCAGCTTGGGAGCGGGGGGCTACGAGCAGTACTTC.

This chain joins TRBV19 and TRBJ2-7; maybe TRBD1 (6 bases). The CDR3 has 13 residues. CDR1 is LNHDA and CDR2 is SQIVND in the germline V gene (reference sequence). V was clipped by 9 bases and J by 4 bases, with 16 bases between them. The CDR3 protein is CASGQLTGYEQYF. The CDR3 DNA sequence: TGTGCCAGCGGACAGTTAACGGGATACGAGCAGTACTTC.

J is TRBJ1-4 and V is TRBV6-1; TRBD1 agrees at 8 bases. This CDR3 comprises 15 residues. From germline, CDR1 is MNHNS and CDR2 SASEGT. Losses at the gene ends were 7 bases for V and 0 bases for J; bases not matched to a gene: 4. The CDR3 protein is CASTGQATTNEKLFF. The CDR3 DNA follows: TGTGCCAGCACGGGACAGGCTACAACTAATGAAAAACTGTTTTTT.

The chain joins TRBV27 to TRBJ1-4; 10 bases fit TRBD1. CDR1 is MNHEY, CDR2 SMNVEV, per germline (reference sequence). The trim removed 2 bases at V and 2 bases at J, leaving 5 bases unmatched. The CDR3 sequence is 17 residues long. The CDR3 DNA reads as TGTGCCAGCAGTTTAGGGCCGGGACAGGGGACTAATGAAAAACTGTTTTTT. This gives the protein CASSLGPGQGTNEKLFF.

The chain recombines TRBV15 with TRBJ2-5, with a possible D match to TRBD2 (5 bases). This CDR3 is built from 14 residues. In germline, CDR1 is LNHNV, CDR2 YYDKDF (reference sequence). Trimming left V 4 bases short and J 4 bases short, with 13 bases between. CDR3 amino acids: CATSKIGELETQYF. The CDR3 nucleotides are TGTGCCACCAGCAAGATCGGGGAATTAGAGACCCAGTACTTC.

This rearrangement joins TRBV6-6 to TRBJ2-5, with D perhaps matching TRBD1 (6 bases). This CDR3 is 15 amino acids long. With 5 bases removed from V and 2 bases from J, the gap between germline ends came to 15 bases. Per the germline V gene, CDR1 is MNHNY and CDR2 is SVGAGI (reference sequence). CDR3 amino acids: CASSIQGLEQETQYF. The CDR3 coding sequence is TGTGCCAGCAGTATACAGGGTCTTGAGCAAGAGACCCAGTACTTC.

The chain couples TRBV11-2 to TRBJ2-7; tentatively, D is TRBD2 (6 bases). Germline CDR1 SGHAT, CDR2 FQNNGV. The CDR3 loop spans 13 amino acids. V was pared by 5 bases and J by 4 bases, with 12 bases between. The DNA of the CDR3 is TGTGCCAGCAGCACCGGGACTCGATACGAGCAGTACTTC. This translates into CASSTGTRYEQYF.

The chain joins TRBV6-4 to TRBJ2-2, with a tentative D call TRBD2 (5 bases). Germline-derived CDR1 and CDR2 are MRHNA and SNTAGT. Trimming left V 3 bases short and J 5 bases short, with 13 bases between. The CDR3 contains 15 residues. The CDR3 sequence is CASSESRGRTGELFF. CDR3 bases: TGTGCCAGCAGTGAGTCCCGGGGAAGGACCGGGGAGCTGTTTTTT.

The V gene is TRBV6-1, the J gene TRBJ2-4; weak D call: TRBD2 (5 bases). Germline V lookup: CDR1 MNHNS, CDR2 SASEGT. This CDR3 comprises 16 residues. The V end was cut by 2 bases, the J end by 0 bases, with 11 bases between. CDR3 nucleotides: TGTGCCAGCAGTGAAATTCTGGGGAGAGCCAAAAACATTCAGTACTTC. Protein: CASSEILGRAKNIQYF.

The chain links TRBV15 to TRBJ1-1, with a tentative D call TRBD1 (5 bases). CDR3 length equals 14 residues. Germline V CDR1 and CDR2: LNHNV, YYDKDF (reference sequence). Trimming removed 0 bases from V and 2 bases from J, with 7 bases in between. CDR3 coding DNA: TGTGCCACCAGCAGAGAGGGGGGTAACACTGAAGCTTTCTTT. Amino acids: CATSREGGNTEAFF.